A single sample gave rise to the 17 T cell receptor beta chains below, sequenced in a study of blood T cell repertoires in COVID-19. The method was immunoSEQ multiplex PCR; TCRdb's version includes in-frame clones alone and lacks a portion of them. The sample holds under 250,000 clones, about four fifths seen once. The sequenced sample consisted of peripheral blood. The receptors were gathered from a woman in her 30s who had recovered from COVID-19.

The chain recombines TRBV7-9 with TRBJ2-7, with 7 positions matching TRBD1. Germline-derived CDR1 and CDR2 are SEHNR and FQNEAQ (reference sequence). The CDR3 has 13 amino acids. V lost 5 bases and J lost 7; bases outside the gene matches: 8. The CDR3 loop reads CASSQGDTGEQYF. CDR3 bases: TGTGCCAGCAGCCAGGGGGACACGGGTGAGCAGTACTTC.

In DNA, the CDR3 is TGTGCCTGCCCCTTCCTAGACACTGAAGCTTTCTTT. As protein: CACPFLDTEAFF. V and J are TRBV30 and TRBJ1-1; D gene ambiguous. Trimming shortened V by 6 bases and J by 3 bases, and 11 bases separated the two germline ends. Germline CDR1 GTSNPN, CDR2 SVGIG (reference sequence). The CDR3 has 12 amino acids.

This clone was picked up one time. The chain carries TRBV7-2 and TRBJ1-4; D may be TRBD1 (6 bases). The germline V gene has CDR1 SGHTA and CDR2 FQGNSA. The CDR3 spans 13 residues. Trimming took 7 bases from V and 4 from J, leaving 10 bases between them. This CDR3 reads CASTDRLNEKLFF. CDR3 sequence (DNA): TGTGCCAGCACCGACAGGCTTAATGAAAAACTGTTTTTT. Looking up the rest from reference TRBV7-2 and TRBJ1-4 gives the full variable domain: GAGVSQSPSNKVTEKGKDVELRCDPISGHTALYWYRQSLGQGLEFLIYFQGNSAPDKSGLPSDRFSAERTGGSVSTLTIQRTQQEDSAVYLCASTDRLNEKLFFGSGTQLSVL.

This chain uses TRBV4-2 with TRBJ1-1; a possible D gene is TRBD1 (5 bases). Trimming removed 1 base from V and 4 bases from J, with 13 bases in between. CDR1 LGHNA and CDR2 YNFKEQ come from the germline V gene. The CDR3 contains 15 residues. CDR3 nucleotides: TGTGCCAGCAGCCAAGTGGAGGGGCTTGCCACTGAAGCTTTCTTT. It specifies CASSQVEGLATEAFF.

The chain carries TRBV19 and TRBJ2-7, with 10 bases that match TRBD1. Germline CDR1 LNHDA, CDR2 SQIVND (reference sequence). CDR3 length: 14 amino acids. The J segment lost 2 bases and the V segment lost 6 bases, leaving 4 bases of the junction unmatched. CDR3 loop: CASRRTGGTYEQYF. The CDR3 nucleotides are TGTGCCAGTAGACGGACAGGGGGGACCTACGAGCAGTACTTC.

The CDR3 coding sequence is TGTGCCAGCAGCTTCAGCAATTTACAGGGTGAGCATCAGCCCCAGCATTTT. It specifies CASSFSNLQGEHQPQHF. This sequence joins TRBV7-6 and TRBJ1-5; a weak D match, TRBD1 (6 bases). Germline CDR1 reads SGHVS; CDR2 reads FNYEAQ. CDR3 size: 17 residues. V was shortened by 3 bases and J by 5 bases, with 20 bases between the two germline ends.

The chain has TRBV5-1 and TRBJ1-5; D is perhaps TRBD1 (5 bases). Germline-derived CDR1 and CDR2 are SGHRS and YFSETQ. The germline V and J ends were trimmed by 4 bases and 1 base, with 12 bases remaining between them. The CDR3 runs to 15 residues. CDR3 coding DNA: TGCGCCAGCAGCCTTACAGGCAGAAGCAATCAGCCCCAGCATTTT. This translates into CASSLTGRSNQPQHF.

The CDR3 DNA sequence: TGTGCCAGCAGTGAACCGGCCCTAGGGCAGTACTTC. Protein: CASSEPALGQYF. J is TRBJ2-7 and V is TRBV6-1; D uncertain. Trimming removed 2 bases at V and 9 bases at J, with 11 bases between. Looked up from germline, CDR1 is MNHNS and CDR2 is SASEGT. The CDR3 is 12 residues long.

This clone has just one count. CDR3 bases: TGTGCCTGGAGTGTACAACTAGGTGACTACAATGAGCAGTTCTTC. This translates into CAWSVQLGDYNEQFF. The V and J genes are TRBV30 and TRBJ2-1; D is possibly TRBD2 (5 bases). V was trimmed by 0 bases and J by 3 bases, leaving 12 bases between them. Germline loops: CDR1 GTSNPN, CDR2 SVGIG (reference sequence). This CDR3 has 15 amino acids.

The chain combines TRBV9 with TRBJ2-1, with unresolved D. There are 15 residues in the CDR3. Germline CDR1 is SGDLS and CDR2 is YYNGEE. Trimming took off 0 bases at V and 0 bases at J, with 7 bases between the two ends. The CDR3 protein is CASSVAGASYNEQFF. CDR3 nucleotides: TGTGCCAGCAGCGTAGCTGGAGCCTCCTACAATGAGCAGTTCTTC.

The rearrangement uses TRBV30 and TRBJ2-2; weak D call: TRBD2 (5 bases). CDR3 length: 15 residues. From germline, CDR1 is GTSNPN and CDR2 SVGIG (reference sequence). V was cut by 4 bases and J by 4 bases, with 16 bases left in between. The CDR3 coding sequence is TGTGCCTGGACTTTACAGATGGGAGCCACCGGGGAGCTGTTTTTT. Residues: CAWTLQMGATGELFF.

The chain couples TRBV5-1 to TRBJ2-2, with 7 bases matching TRBD2. The CDR3 extends over 16 amino acids. The germline V gene encodes CDR1 SGHRS and CDR2 YFSETQ. The junction had 6 bases not matched to a gene; V was cut back by 0 bases and J by 4 bases. CDR3 amino acids: CASSLVGGMSTGELFF. CDR3 coding DNA: TGCGCCAGCAGCTTGGTGGGAGGGATGAGCACCGGGGAGCTGTTTTTT.

Regarding this clone: The junction differs from germline at one of its ends, possibly a read error. The chain links TRBV6-5 to TRBJ1-5; possible D gene TRBD1, 6 bases. CDR1 is MNHEY and CDR2 is SVGAGI in the germline V gene. The CDR3 sequence is 14 residues long. The CDR3 protein is CASRLTGGNRPQHF. The CDR3 DNA sequence: TGTGCCAGCAGGTTGACAGGAGGCAATCGGCCCCAGCATTTT.

The gene calls are TRBV29-1 and TRBJ2-4, with 8 bases matching TRBD1. V shed 3 bases, J shed 0 bases, and the junction held 1 base outside the gene matches. The CDR3 is 14 residues long. Looked up from germline, CDR1 is SQVTM and CDR2 is ANQGSEA. The CDR3 sequence is CSVDTGGAKNIQYF. The CDR3 DNA follows: TGCAGCGTTGACACAGGGGGAGCCAAAAACATTCAGTACTTC.

V is TRBV11-1 and J is TRBJ2-7, with 10 bases lining up with TRBD2. CDR1 SGHAT and CDR2 FQDESV come from the germline V gene (reference sequence). This CDR3 comprises 16 residues. Germline trimming cut 3 bases from V and 3 bases from J; bases unmatched to any gene: 8. Here the CDR3 reads CASSFVSGRALYEQYF. CDR3 DNA sequence: TGTGCCAGCAGCTTTGTAAGCGGGAGGGCCCTCTACGAGCAGTACTTC.

The chain is built from TRBV10-3 and TRBJ1-5; D is perhaps TRBD1 (5 bases). V dropped 6 bases and J dropped 5 bases, with 11 bases sitting between them. Germline CDR1 is ENHRY and CDR2 is SYGVKD. CDR3 length: 13 residues. The CDR3 spells CAIRGGVYQPQHF. CDR3 nucleotides: TGTGCCATCAGGGGGGGGGTGTATCAGCCCCAGCATTTT.

This rearrangement joins TRBV10-2 to TRBJ1-1; D possibly corresponds to TRBD1 (6 bases). Per the germline V gene, CDR1 is WSHSY and CDR2 is SAAADI. V was trimmed by 0 bases and J by 1 base, leaving 6 bases between them. This CDR3 spans 14 amino acids. The chain's CDR3 is CASSESRGNTEAFF. The CDR3 coding sequence is TGCGCCAGCAGTGAGTCCAGGGGGAACACTGAAGCTTTCTTT.